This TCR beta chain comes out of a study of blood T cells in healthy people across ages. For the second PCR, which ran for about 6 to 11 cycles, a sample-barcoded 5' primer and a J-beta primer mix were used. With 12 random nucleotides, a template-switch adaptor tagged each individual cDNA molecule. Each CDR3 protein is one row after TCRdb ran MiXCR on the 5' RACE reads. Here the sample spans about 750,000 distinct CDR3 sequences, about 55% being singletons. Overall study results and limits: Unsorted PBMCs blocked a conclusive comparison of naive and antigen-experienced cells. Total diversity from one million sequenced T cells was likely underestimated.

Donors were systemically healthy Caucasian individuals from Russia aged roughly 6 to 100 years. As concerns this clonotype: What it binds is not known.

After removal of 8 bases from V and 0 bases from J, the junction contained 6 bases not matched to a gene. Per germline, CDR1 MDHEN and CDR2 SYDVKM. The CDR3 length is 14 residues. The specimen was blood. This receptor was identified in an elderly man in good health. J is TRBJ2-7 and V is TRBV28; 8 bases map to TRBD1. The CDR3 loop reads CASEGQVGSYEQYF. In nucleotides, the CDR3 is TGTGCCAGCGAGGGACAGGTTGGCTCCTACGAGCAGTACTTC.